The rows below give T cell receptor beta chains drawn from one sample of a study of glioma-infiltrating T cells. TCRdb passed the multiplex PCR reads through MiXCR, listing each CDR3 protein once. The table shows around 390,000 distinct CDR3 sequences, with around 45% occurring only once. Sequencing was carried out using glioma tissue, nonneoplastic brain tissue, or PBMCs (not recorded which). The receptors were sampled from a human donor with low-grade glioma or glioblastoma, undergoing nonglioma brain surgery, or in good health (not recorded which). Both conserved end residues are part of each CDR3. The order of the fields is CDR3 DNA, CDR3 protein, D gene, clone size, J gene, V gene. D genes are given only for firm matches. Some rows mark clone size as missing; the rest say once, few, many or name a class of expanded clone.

TGTGCCAGCAGCTTAGGGAAAGGGAATACCTACGAGCAGTACTTC | CASSLGKGNTYEQYF | - | - | TRBJ2-7 | TRBV7-2
TGTGCCAGTACTCGGGGGACTTCAGACAATGAGCAGTTCTTC | CASTRGTSDNEQFF | - | - | TRBJ2-1 | TRBV19
TGTGCCAGCACCACGGCCTTGAACACTGAAGCTTTCTTT | CASTTALNTEAFF | - | - | TRBJ1-1 | TRBV7-9
TGTGCCAGCAGCTTAGCTGTCACTAGAGTTGGGACAGATACGCAGTATTTT | CASSLAVTRVGTDTQYF | - | - | TRBJ2-3 | TRBV11-1
TGTGCCAGCAGTCCCTTCCGCGGCTATGGCTACACCTTC | CASSPFRGYGYTF | - | - | TRBJ1-2 | TRBV28
TGTGCCAGCAGCTTCGGGACCTCCACTTCCTACGAGCACTACTTC | CASSFGTSTSYEHYF | - | - | TRBJ2-7 | TRBV5-4
TGTGCCAGCAGCTTAAGGCCTTGGGGGAGGGCCTACGAGCAGTACTTC | CASSLRPWGRAYEQYF | TRBD2 | - | TRBJ2-7 | TRBV11-2
TGTGCCAGCAGTAACCAATTGGGGGGGTACGAGCAGTACTTC | CASSNQLGGYEQYF | TRBD2 | - | TRBJ2-7 | TRBV12-3/TRBV12-4
TGCGCCAGCAGCCTTGGAGGGCAGGGCACAGATACGCAGTATTTT | CASSLGGQGTDTQYF | - | - | TRBJ2-3 | TRBV27
TGTGCCAGCGGGGGATTGGAAAAGGGATACAATGAGCAGTTCTTC | CASGGLEKGYNEQFF | - | - | TRBJ2-1 | TRBV28
TGCAGTGCTAGAGAGGTAAGGACAGGGGTTCTTGGAGCTTTCTTT | CSAREVRTGVLGAFF | TRBD1 | few | TRBJ1-1 | TRBV20-1
TGTGCCAGCAGTTTATCCCCTAAAGCGGGCTACACCTTC | CASSLSPKAGYTF | - | many | TRBJ1-2 | TRBV27
TGTGCCAGCAGCTTAGTAAGCGGAGCCTACAATGAGCAGTTCTTC | CASSLVSGAYNEQFF | - | few | TRBJ2-1 | TRBV7-9
TGTGCCATCAGTCCTAGCGGGAGCCAAGGGACCCAGTACTTC | CAISPSGSQGTQYF | TRBD2 | once | TRBJ2-5 | TRBV10-3
TGTGCCAGCAGTTTAGATTCCACGTCGCGCGAGCAGTACTTC | CASSLDSTSREQYF | - | many | TRBJ2-7 | TRBV28
TGCGCCAGCAGCCAAGAGCTGGCTAGCGGGCAGTCCTACAATGAGCAGTTCTTC | CASSQELASGQSYNEQFF | TRBD2 | many | TRBJ2-1 | TRBV4-3
TGTGCCAGCACCTTACTAGCGGGAGATGGGTCAGATACGCAGTATTTT | CASTLLAGDGSDTQYF | TRBD2 | many | TRBJ2-3 | TRBV27
TGTGCCAGCAGTTCGACAGTAGGCACTGAAGCTTTCTTT | CASSSTVGTEAFF | - | - | TRBJ1-1 | TRBV6-6
TGTGCCAGCAGTTTATCGGTGGGGGACTACGAGCAGTACTTC | CASSLSVGDYEQYF | - | many | TRBJ2-7 | TRBV27
TGTGCCAGCAGTCAAAGCCCCCCGGGACTAGCGGATAATGAGCAGTTCTTC | CASSQSPPGLADNEQFF | TRBD2 | - | TRBJ2-1 | TRBV6-2/TRBV6-3
TGTGCCAGCAGCCCCGGACTACACGGGCAGTACTTC | CASSPGLHGQYF | - | many | TRBJ2-7 | TRBV7-8
TGTGCCATCAGTGAGATACAGCTCACAGATACGCAGTATTTT | CAISEIQLTDTQYF | - | few | TRBJ2-3 | TRBV10-3
TGTGCCAGCAGTTACTCTGCGGGAGATACGCAGTATTTT | CASSYSAGDTQYF | - | few | TRBJ2-3 | TRBV6-2/TRBV6-3
TGTGCCAGCAGATTTGTGCCAGCGGGCCAACGGGGGACCGGGGAGCTGTTTTTT | CASRFVPAGQRGTGELFF | - | few | TRBJ2-2 | TRBV25-1
TGTGCCAGCAGGTACCCCCGGAGAGCGGGAGTCGCTGATACGCAGTATTTT | CASRYPRRAGVADTQYF | TRBD2 | - | TRBJ2-3 | TRBV12-3/TRBV12-4
TGTGCCACCAGCAGCGGGGTAAGCTCCTACAAGCAGTACTTC | CATSSGVSSYKQYF | - | - | TRBJ2-7 | TRBV15
TGTGCCAGCAGCCCATACCGGGACAGAAATGAGCAATTCTTC | CASSPYRDRNEQFF | TRBD1 | once | TRBJ2-1 | TRBV11-1
TGTGCCAGCAGCATTATTAAGGCTGGAAACACCATATATTTT | CASSIIKAGNTIYF | - | - | TRBJ1-3 | TRBV7-9
TGCGCCAGCAGACAAGATGCAACAGGGTATCGTGGCTACACCTTC | CASRQDATGYRGYTF | - | once | TRBJ1-2 | TRBV4-1
TGTGCCAGCAGTTTAAAGCGCGCAGATACGAAGTATTTT | CASSLKRADTKYF | - | once | TRBJ2-3 | TRBV27
TGCGCCAGCAGCCAAGAAAGGAGGTCACCCCACCACTTT | CASSQERRSPHHF | - | - | TRBJ1-6 | TRBV4-1
TGCGCCAGCAGCCAATCCCCCCTCGACGGGGGACTCGAACTGTTTTTT | CASSQSPLDGGLELFF | - | - | TRBJ1-4 | TRBV4-1
TGCAGTGCTAGACCCACGGGATCAGGGGCACACACTGAAGCTTTCTTT | CSARPTGSGAHTEAFF | - | - | TRBJ1-1 | TRBV20-1
TGCGCCAGCAGCCAAGGACTAGCCACCTACGAGCAGTACTTC | CASSQGLATYEQYF | TRBD2 | - | TRBJ2-7 | TRBV4-1
TGTGCCAGCATCTCGGGGGGTGGGGCTCCCTACGAGCAGTACTTC | CASISGGGAPYEQYF | TRBD2 | - | TRBJ2-7 | TRBV28
TGTGCTAGCAGCCTGGGACTAGCGGCACCCGGGTGGGAGACCCAGTACTTC | CASSLGLAAPGWETQYF | TRBD2 | - | TRBJ2-5 | TRBV7-7
TGTGCCACCAGTGACCCGGGACTAGCGGGAGGTACCTACAATGAGCAGTTCTTC | CATSDPGLAGGTYNEQFF | TRBD2 | - | TRBJ2-1 | TRBV24-1
TGTGCCAGCAGTTATCGGACTACTAGCGGGAGCTCCTACGAGCAGTACTTC | CASSYRTTSGSSYEQYF | TRBD2 | many | TRBJ2-7 | TRBV6-2/TRBV6-3
TGTGCCAGCATAGGGGACGGATTATCCTACAATGAGCAGTTCTTC | CASIGDGLSYNEQFF | - | - | TRBJ2-1 | TRBV6-2/TRBV6-3
TGCAGTGCTAGGTCGAGGGGACTGAACACTGAAGCTTTCTTT | CSARSRGLNTEAFF | - | many | TRBJ1-1 | TRBV20-1
TGTGCCAGCAGCTTAGTGTATACGACTGAAGCTTTCTTT | CASSLVYTTEAFF | - | few | TRBJ1-1 | TRBV7-2